The source of this TCR beta chain is a study of CD8 T cells in ankylosing spondylitis. Overall study findings and caveats: According to the report, clones linked to the disease were significantly enriched in matched synovial fluid samples taken from ankylosing spondylitis patients. Peripheral blood held disease-linked clones only at relatively low frequency, and these were CD8+. A motif of 7 to 9 highly homologous TCR beta variants was seen as apparently characteristic of ankylosing spondylitis blood.

This clonotype was counted once. The antigen is undetermined. This CDR3 region has 15 residues. V dropped 2 bases and J dropped 6 bases, with 18 bases sitting between them. Germline loops: CDR1 SGHRS, CDR2 YFSETQ. Generation of TCR beta libraries employed quantitative 5'-RACE incorporating molecular barcodes. TCRdb itself ran the 5' RACE reads through MiXCR, one entry per CDR3 protein. The repertoire holds about 270,000 distinct CDR3 sequences, with about 30% as singletons. Sequenced material: blood, either unsorted or a sorted T cell fraction (not recorded which). This receptor was identified in a male donor with ankylosing spondylitis or in good health (not recorded which). V gene TRBV5-1 combines with J gene TRBJ2-7; D may match TRBD1 or TRBD2 (6 bases each). The CDR3 is CASSLLSEGGSEQYF. As DNA, the CDR3 is TGCGCCAGCAGCTTACTTAGTGAGGGGGGCTCCGAGCAGTACTTC.